The next 18 T cell receptor beta chains were all read from a single sample in a study of shared clonotypes between healthy human individuals. Measured with immunoSEQ multiplex PCR; TCRdb has only the in-frame clones, and not every one. Counted here are about 2,100,000 clones, under 95% occurring once; the ten biggest clones make up approximately 1.7%. Selected positively for CCR7 and CD45RO-negative, naive CD8 cells excluded terminally differentiated effector memory CD45RA+ cells. The specimen was naive CD8+ T cells from PBMCs. These receptors were obtained from a man between 18 and 29 years old in good health. Some clones in this sample may be carry-over from other donors' samples.

The chain is built from TRBV7-2 and TRBJ2-7; 8 nucleotides align to TRBD1. Looked up from germline, CDR1 is SGHTA and CDR2 is FQGNSA. This CDR3 has 14 amino acids. The junction had 4 bases not matched to a gene; V was cut back by 3 bases and J by 3 bases. Here the CDR3 reads CASSLPGGGYEQYF. In DNA, the CDR3 is TGTGCCAGCAGCTTGCCAGGGGGCGGCTACGAGCAGTACTTC. The full variable domain, rest sourced from reference TRBV7-2 and TRBJ2-7, is GAGVSQSPSNKVTEKGKDVELRCDPISGHTALYWYRQSLGQGLEFLIYFQGNSAPDKSGLPSDRFSAERTGGSVSTLTIQRTQQEDSAVYLCASSLPGGGYEQYFGPGTRLTVT.

The rearrangement links TRBV14 to TRBJ2-7, with TRBD1 identical over 11 bases. V trimming: 5 bases; J trimming: 9 bases; junction bases outside the gene matches: 15. In germline, CDR1 is SGHDN, CDR2 FVKESK. The CDR3 extends over 16 amino acids. In DNA, the CDR3 is TGTGCCAGCAGCTCGGGGCCCGGGACAGGGGGGTACCGGCAGTACTTC. It encodes CASSSGPGTGGYRQYF.

In this sample, this clone turned up once. The junction differs from germline at one of its ends, possibly a read error. The chain carries TRBV27 and TRBJ2-7; 10 positions match TRBD1. There are 14 residues in the CDR3. Germline V gene lookup returns CDR1 MNHEY and CDR2 SMNVEV (reference sequence). This chain's CDR3 is CASSPDRGSSEQYF. CDR3 nucleotides: TGTGCCAGCAGTCCGGACAGGGGGTCCTCCGAGCAGTACTTC.

The V and J genes are TRBV7-3 and TRBJ2-5; TRBD2 aligns across 10 bases. CDR3 length equals 14 residues. Germline V CDR1 and CDR2: SGHTA, FQGTGA. The ends lost 5 bases at V and 5 bases at J; junction bases unmatched: 5. As DNA, the CDR3 is TGTGCCAGCAGCCCCCTAGCGGGAGAGGAGACCCAGTACTTC. Encoded protein: CASSPLAGEETQYF.

This clone showed up just a few times. This chain links TRBV2 with TRBJ2-7, with 7 bases lining up with TRBD1. This CDR3 spans 13 amino acids. The germline gives CDR1 SNHLY, CDR2 FYNNEI. The J segment lost 3 bases and the V segment lost 6 bases, leaving 5 bases of the junction unmatched. CDR3 nucleotides: TGTGCCAGCAGAGGGACAGAGCGCTACGAGCAGTACTTC. Protein: CASRGTERYEQYF.

The chain joins TRBV9 to TRBJ1-2; tentatively, D is TRBD1 (5 bases). Trimming stripped 0 bases from V and 0 bases from J, with 15 bases between. Germline V gene data show CDR1 as SGDLS and CDR2 as YYNGEE. This CDR3 has 17 residues. The CDR3 is CASSVGDRGAPNYGYTF. CDR3 sequence (DNA): TGTGCCAGCAGCGTAGGGGATCGTGGGGCCCCTAACTATGGCTACACCTTC.

Details on this clone: The junction does not match germline at one end; this may be a read error. The rearrangement joins TRBV28 to TRBJ2-4, with D perhaps being TRBD1 or TRBD2 (5 bases each). The CDR3 totals 14 residues. The germline V gene encodes CDR1 MDHEN and CDR2 SYDVKM. CDR3 sequence: CVSSPGWSGYIQYF. The CDR3 coding sequence is TGTGTCAGCAGCCCAGGGTGGTCGGGGTACATTCAGTACTTC.

As to this clone: Additional DNA sequences in this sample encode the identical CDR3. The chain is built from TRBV7-9 and TRBJ1-2; D is unclear. V was shortened by 1 base and J by 7 bases, with 7 bases between the two germline ends. The CDR3 has 12 residues. CDR1 and CDR2 from the germline V gene are SEHNR and FQNEAQ (reference sequence). CDR3 sequence: CASSLGDGGYTF. CDR3 bases: TGTGCCAGCAGCTTAGGAGACGGTGGCTACACCTTC.

The V call is TRBV5-6, the J call TRBJ2-7; possibly TRBD1 or TRBD2 for D (7 bases each). This CDR3 is built from 17 residues. Between the trimmed V and J ends, which lost 3 bases and 6 bases, there was a span of 25 bases. Germline CDR1 is SGHDT and CDR2 is YYEEEE. This CDR3 is CASSWDYGQARTGEQYF. The CDR3 DNA follows: TGTGCCAGCAGCTGGGACTACGGACAGGCTCGAACGGGCGAGCAGTACTTC.

The V call is TRBV7-3, the J call TRBJ2-3; the match to TRBD1 covers 11 bases. From germline, CDR1 is SGHTA and CDR2 FQGTGA. With V trimmed by 5 bases and J by 1 base, 14 bases remained unmatched. The CDR3 is 19 residues long. The CDR3, as DNA: TGTGCCAGCAGCCTAGGACCAGGGACAGGGGGAGATGGCACAGATACGCAGTATTTT. Protein product: CASSLGPGTGGDGTDTQYF. The complete variable domain, with remaining parts taken from reference TRBV7-3 and TRBJ2-3, reads GAGVSQTPSNKVTEKGKYVELRCDPISGHTALYWYRQSLGQGPEFLIYFQGTGAADDSGLPNDRFFAVRPEGSVSTLKIQRTERGDSAVYLCASSLGPGTGGDGTDTQYFGPGTRLTVL.

This clone was picked up one time. This sequence joins TRBV2 and TRBJ2-3; 7 positions agree with TRBD1. CDR1 SNHLY and CDR2 FYNNEI come from the germline V gene. V trimming: 8 bases; J trimming: 0 bases; junction bases outside the gene matches: 20. The CDR3 spans 19 residues. Here the CDR3 DNA reads TGTGCCAGCTTCCGGCCCCGGGACAGCAACAACCCTAGCACAGATACGCAGTATTTT. This translates into CASFRPRDSNNPSTDTQYF.

This clone was observed a handful of times. The chain links TRBV7-8 to TRBJ1-1; possible D gene TRBD1, 5 bases. The CDR3 is 17 amino acids. Germline values: CDR1 SGHVS, CDR2 FQNEAQ. Trimming took off 5 bases at V and 1 base at J, with 20 bases between the two ends. The CDR3 bases are TGTGCCAGCAGCCCCTGGGGCACAGCCAGCCAGAACACTGAAGCTTTCTTT. Its translation: CASSPWGTASQNTEAFF.

The rearrangement links TRBV2 to TRBJ2-7; D gene unclear. Trimming removed 5 bases at V and 3 bases at J, with 17 bases between. CDR3 length: 15 residues. Germline assignment: CDR1 SNHLY and CDR2 FYNNEI. The CDR3 DNA follows: TGTGCCAGCAGTCGCCCAAGCCTGTCCCACTACGAGCAGTACTTC. Amino acid sequence: CASSRPSLSHYEQYF. Using reference TRBV2 and TRBJ2-7 for the parts outside the CDR3, the full variable domain is EPEVTQTPSHQVTQMGQEVILRCVPISNHLYFYWYRQILGQKVEFLVSFYNNEISEKSEIFDDQFSVERPDGSNFTLKIRSTKLEDSAMYFCASSRPSLSHYEQYFGPGTRLTVT.

The V gene is TRBV10-1, the J gene TRBJ2-7, with D possibly matching TRBD2 (5 bases). Germline CDR1 is WNHNN and CDR2 is SYGVQD (reference sequence). This CDR3 region has 13 residues. Trimming removed 6 bases from V and 6 bases from J, with 15 bases in between. The CDR3: CASSDTPRGEQYF. The CDR3 DNA reads as TGCGCCAGCAGCGATACCCCTCGGGGCGAGCAGTACTTC.

V and J are TRBV7-2 and TRBJ2-3, with TRBD2 matching over 10 bases. V shed 0 bases, J shed 5 bases, and the junction held 5 bases outside the gene matches. The germline gives CDR1 SGHTA, CDR2 FQGNSA. The CDR3 spans 16 residues. In nucleotides, the CDR3 is TGTGCCAGCAGCTTAGCGTATCTAGCGGGAGTAGATACGCAGTATTTT. Translating gives CASSLAYLAGVDTQYF.

The gene calls are TRBV9 and TRBJ2-5, with D tentatively TRBD1 or TRBD2 (6 bases each). The CDR3 has 14 residues. V was clipped by 4 bases and J by 5 bases, with 15 bases between them. CDR1 and CDR2 (germline): SGDLS, YYNGEE. CDR3 region: CASSPAGGGETQYF. The CDR3 coding sequence is TGTGCCAGCAGCCCGGCCGGGGGCGGTGAGACCCAGTACTTC.

This chain links TRBV19 with TRBJ2-7, with D hard to call. Germline CDR1 reads LNHDA; CDR2 reads SQIVND (reference sequence). The V gene lost 5 bases and the J gene lost 2 bases, with 16 bases spanning the gap. The CDR3 runs to 15 residues. The CDR3 region is CASSPFGVPAYEQYF. DNA for the CDR3: TGTGCCAGTAGTCCCTTTGGGGTGCCTGCCTACGAGCAGTACTTC.

A single count supports this clone. This chain uses TRBV27 with TRBJ2-4; TRBD1 matches 10 bases. The V gene's germline CDR1 is MNHEY and CDR2 SMNVEV (reference sequence). After removal of 4 bases from V and 3 bases from J, the junction contained 0 bases not matched to a gene. The CDR3 sequence is 14 residues long. The CDR3 protein is CASSWTGGKNIQYF. In DNA, the CDR3 is TGTGCCAGCAGTTGGACAGGGGGCAAAAACATTCAGTACTTC.